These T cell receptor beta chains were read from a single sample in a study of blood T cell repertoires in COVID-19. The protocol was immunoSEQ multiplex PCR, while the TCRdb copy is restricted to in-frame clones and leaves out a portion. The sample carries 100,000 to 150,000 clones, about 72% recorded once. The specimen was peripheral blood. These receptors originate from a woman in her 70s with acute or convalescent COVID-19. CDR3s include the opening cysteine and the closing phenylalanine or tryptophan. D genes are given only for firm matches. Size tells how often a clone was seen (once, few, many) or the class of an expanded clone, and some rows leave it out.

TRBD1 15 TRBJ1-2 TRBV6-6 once CASSYEVRGERGYTF TGTGCCAGCAGTTACGAGGTCAGGGGGGAACGTGGCTACACCTTC
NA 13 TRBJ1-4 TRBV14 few CASSPSLREKLFF TGTGCCAGCAGCCCTTCACTCCGGGAAAAACTGTTTTTT
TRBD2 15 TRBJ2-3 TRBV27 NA CASVGAGAFANTQYF TGTGCCAGTGTTGGAGCGGGAGCATTCGCTAATACGCAGTATTTT
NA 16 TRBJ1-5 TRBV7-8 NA CASSLREGGSNQPQHF TGTGCCAGCAGCCTACGGGAAGGTGGGAGCAATCAGCCCCAGCATTTT
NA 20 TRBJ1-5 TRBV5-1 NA CASSLGNREIKLLGNQPQHF TGCGCCAGCAGCTTGGGAAACAGGGAGATAAAATTATTAGGCAATCAGCCCCAGCATTTT
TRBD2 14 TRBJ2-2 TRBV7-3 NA CASVGTSGFGELFF TGTGCCAGCGTCGGGACTAGCGGATTCGGGGAGCTGTTTTTT
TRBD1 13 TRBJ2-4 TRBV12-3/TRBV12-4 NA CASSLLTGGRKYF TGTGCCAGCAGTTTACTGACAGGGGGGAGGAAATACTTC
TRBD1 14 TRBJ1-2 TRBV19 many CASSPTGSYYGYTF TGTGCCAGTAGTCCGACAGGGTCTTACTATGGCTACACCTTC
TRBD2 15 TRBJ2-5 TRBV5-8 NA CASSLMGGSGETQYF TGTGCCAGCAGCTTGATGGGGGGGTCCGGGGAGACCCAGTACTTC
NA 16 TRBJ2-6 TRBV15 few CATSRGVESGANVLTF TGTGCCACCAGCAGAGGGGTGGAGTCTGGGGCCAACGTCCTGACTTTC
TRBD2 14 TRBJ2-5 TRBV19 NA CASKFLAGEETQYF TGTGCCAGTAAATTTCTAGCGGGCGAAGAGACCCAGTACTTC
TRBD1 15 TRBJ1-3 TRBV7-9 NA CASRQGQYSGNTIYF TGTGCCAGCAGGCAGGGACAGTACTCTGGAAACACCATATATTTT
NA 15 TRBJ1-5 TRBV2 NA CASRLQGGGNQPQHF TGTGCCAGCAGACTCCAGGGAGGGGGCAATCAGCCCCAGCATTTT
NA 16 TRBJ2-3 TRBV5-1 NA CASSPSAGGGTDTQYF TGCGCCAGCAGCCCATCAGCGGGTGGGGGCACAGATACGCAGTATTTT
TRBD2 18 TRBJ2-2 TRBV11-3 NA CASRSGTSGGASPGELFF TGTGCCAGCAGGTCCGGGACTAGCGGGGGGGCATCTCCCGGGGAGCTGTTTTTT
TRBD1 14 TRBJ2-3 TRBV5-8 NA CASSLGAGGDTQYF TGTGCCAGCAGCTTGGGGGCAGGGGGAGATACGCAGTATTTT
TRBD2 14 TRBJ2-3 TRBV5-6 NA CASSSGARADTQYF TGTGCCAGCAGTAGCGGGGCCCGGGCAGATACGCAGTATTTT
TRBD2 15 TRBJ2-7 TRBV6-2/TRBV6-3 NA CASSSWSREAYEQYF TGTGCCAGCAGTAGCTGGAGTCGGGAGGCCTACGAGCAGTACTTC
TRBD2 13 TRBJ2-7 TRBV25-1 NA CASSGGGTYEQYF TGTGCCAGCAGTGGGGGGGGGACCTACGAGCAGTACTTC
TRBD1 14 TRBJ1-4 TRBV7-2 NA CASSWTGEGEKLFF TGTGCCAGCAGCTGGACAGGGGAGGGGGAAAAACTGTTTTTT
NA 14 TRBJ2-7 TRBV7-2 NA CASSPQGGSYEQYF TGTGCCAGCAGCCCACAGGGAGGGAGTTACGAGCAGTACTTC
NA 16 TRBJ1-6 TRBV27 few CASSLSSGTPNSPLHF TGTGCCAGCAGTTTATCTTCCGGGACACCAAATTCACCCCTCCACTTT
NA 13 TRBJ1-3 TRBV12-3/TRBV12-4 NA CASDSGSGNTIYF TGTGCCAGCGATTCGGGGTCTGGAAACACCATATATTTT
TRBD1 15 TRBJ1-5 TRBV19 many CASSEGQGVNQPQHF TGTGCCAGTAGTGAAGGACAGGGCGTCAATCAGCCCCAGCATTTT
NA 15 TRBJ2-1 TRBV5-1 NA CASSLPQGRDNEQFF TGCGCCAGCAGCTTACCGCAGGGAAGAGACAATGAGCAGTTCTTC
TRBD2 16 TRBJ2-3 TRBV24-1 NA CATAIAGGLSTDTQYF TGTGCCACCGCAATAGCGGGGGGCCTCTCCACAGATACGCAGTATTTT
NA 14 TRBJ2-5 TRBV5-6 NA CASSETGFQETQYF TGTGCCAGCAGCGAAACAGGGTTCCAAGAGACCCAGTACTTC
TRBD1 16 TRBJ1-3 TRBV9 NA CASSVANRGAGNTIYF TGTGCCAGCAGCGTAGCGAACAGGGGGGCTGGAAACACCATATATTTT
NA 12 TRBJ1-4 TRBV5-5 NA CASSSRGEKLFF TGTGCCAGCAGCTCCAGGGGCGAAAAACTGTTTTTT
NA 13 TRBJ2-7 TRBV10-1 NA CASSRNLAGEQYF TGCGCCAGCAGTCGGAACCTCGCGGGCGAGCAGTACTTC
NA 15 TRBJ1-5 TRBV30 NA CAWSAGQGGVQPQHF TGTGCCTGGAGTGCTGGCCAGGGCGGGGTTCAGCCCCAGCATTTT
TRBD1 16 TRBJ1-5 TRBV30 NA CAWRAGGTNSNQPQHF TGTGCCTGGAGGGCAGGGGGCACAAATAGCAATCAGCCCCAGCATTTT
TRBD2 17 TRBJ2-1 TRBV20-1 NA CSASAPLPSGNYNEQFF TGCAGTGCTAGTGCTCCTTTACCTAGCGGAAACTACAATGAGCAGTTCTTC
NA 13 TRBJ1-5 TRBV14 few CASSQDSNQPQHF TGTGCCAGCAGCCAAGATTCGAATCAGCCCCAGCATTTT
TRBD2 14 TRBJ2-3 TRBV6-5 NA CASKEAGVPDTQYF TGTGCCAGCAAAGAGGCGGGAGTCCCAGATACGCAGTATTTT
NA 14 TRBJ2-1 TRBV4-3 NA CASSQAGTMDEQFF TGCGCCAGCAGCCAAGCTGGGACAATGGATGAGCAGTTCTTC
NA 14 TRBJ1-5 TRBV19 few CASSITRGPQPQHF TGTGCCAGTAGTATAACCAGGGGTCCCCAGCCCCAGCATTTT
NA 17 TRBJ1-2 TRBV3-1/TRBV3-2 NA CASSLPPSPAGAYGYTF TGTGCCAGCAGCCTCCCCCCGAGCCCTGCAGGCGCCTATGGCTACACCTTC
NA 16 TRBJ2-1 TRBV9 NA CASSVEGQGSHNEQFF TGTGCCAGCAGCGTAGAGGGGCAGGGAAGCCACAATGAGCAGTTCTTC
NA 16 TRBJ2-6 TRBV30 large CAWSVPAGNGANVLTF TGTGCCTGGAGTGTACCGGCAGGGAACGGGGCCAACGTCCTGACTTTC
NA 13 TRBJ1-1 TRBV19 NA CASSIPFNTEAFF TGTGCCAGTAGTATTCCATTCAACACTGAAGCTTTCTTT
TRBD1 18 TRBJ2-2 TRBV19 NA CASSGGTGLEVHTGELFF TGTGCCAGTAGTGGCGGGACAGGGCTCGAGGTCCACACCGGGGAGCTGTTTTTT
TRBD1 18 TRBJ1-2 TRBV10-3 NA CAISESKTGGKFNYGYTF TGTGCCATCAGTGAGTCGAAGACAGGGGGCAAATTCAACTATGGCTACACCTTC
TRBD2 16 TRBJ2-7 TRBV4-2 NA CASSQDAGTSRDEQYF TGTGCCAGCAGCCAAGACGCCGGGACTAGTAGAGACGAGCAGTACTTC
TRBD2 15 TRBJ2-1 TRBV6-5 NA CATDRAGGSYNEQFF TGTGCCACCGATAGAGCGGGGGGCTCCTACAATGAGCAGTTCTTC
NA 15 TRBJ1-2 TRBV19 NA CASSVVGRVDYGYTF TGTGCCAGTAGTGTAGTGGGCAGGGTCGACTATGGCTACACCTTC
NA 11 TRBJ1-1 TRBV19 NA CASSIRSEAFF TGTGCCAGTAGTATTAGGAGTGAAGCTTTCTTT
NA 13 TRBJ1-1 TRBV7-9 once CASRNSGNTEAFF TGTGCGAGCAGGAATTCCGGGAACACTGAAGCTTTCTTT
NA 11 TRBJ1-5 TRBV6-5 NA CASSTKQPQHF TGTGCCAGCAGTACAAAGCAGCCCCAGCATTTT
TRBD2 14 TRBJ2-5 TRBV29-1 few CSVDLAGGGETQYF TGCAGCGTGGACTTAGCGGGAGGAGGGGAGACCCAGTACTTC
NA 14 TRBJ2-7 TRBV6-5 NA CASSPGGKRDEQYF TGTGCCAGCAGCCCCGGGGGTAAGAGGGACGAGCAGTACTTC
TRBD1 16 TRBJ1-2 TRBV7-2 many CASSSGDRPVPYGYTF TGTGCCAGCAGCTCCGGGGACAGACCGGTACCCTATGGCTACACCTTC
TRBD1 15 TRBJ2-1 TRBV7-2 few CASSIPGQGYNEQFF TGTGCCAGCAGCATTCCGGGACAGGGATACAATGAGCAGTTCTTC
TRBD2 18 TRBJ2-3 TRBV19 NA CASSIDHEGLAGTDTQYF TGTGCCAGTAGTATAGATCACGAAGGGCTAGCGGGAACAGATACGCAGTATTTT
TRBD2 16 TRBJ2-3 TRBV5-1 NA CASSPSTSGRTDTQYF TGCGCCAGCAGCCCGTCGACTAGCGGGAGGACAGATACGCAGTATTTT
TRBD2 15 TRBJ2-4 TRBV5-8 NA CASSPSGGARNIQYF TGTGCCAGCAGCCCCTCGGGGGGGGCGAGGAACATTCAGTACTTC
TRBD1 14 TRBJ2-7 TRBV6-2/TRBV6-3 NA CASSYQTGTNEQYF TGTGCCAGCAGTTACCAGACAGGGACCAACGAGCAGTACTTC
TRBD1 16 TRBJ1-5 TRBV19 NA CASSFDRGLGNQPQHF TGTGCCAGTAGTTTCGACAGGGGTTTGGGCAATCAGCCCCAGCATTTT